This T cell receptor beta chain is from a study of CD4 T cells in relation to SARS-CoV-2 and coronaviruses. This CDR3 has 18 amino acids. Trimming cost V 5 bases and J 2 bases; bases outside gene matches: 15. CDR1 and CDR2 from the germline V gene are KGHDR and SFDVKD. As to this clone: As yet, its antigen is unknown.

The unexposed donors gave CD4+ T cells in about 2010-2018, prior to COVID-19. The cells were cultured for under twelve days before CD4+ T cells were isolated. The protocol was immunoSEQ multiplex PCR, while the TCRdb copy is restricted to in-frame clones and leaves out a portion. This sample carries around 21,000 clones, roughly 66% of them seen once, and the ten largest clones take 11%. This chain links TRBV24-1 with TRBJ2-3; TRBD1 agrees at 7 bases. The sequenced sample was CD4+ T cells from PBMCs, cultured in vitro. The source of this sequence is a human donor in good health. DNA for the CDR3: TGTGCCACCAGTGCGGCAACCGGGACAGAGATATCCACAGATACGCAGTATTTT. Its protein product is CATSAATGTEISTDTQYF.